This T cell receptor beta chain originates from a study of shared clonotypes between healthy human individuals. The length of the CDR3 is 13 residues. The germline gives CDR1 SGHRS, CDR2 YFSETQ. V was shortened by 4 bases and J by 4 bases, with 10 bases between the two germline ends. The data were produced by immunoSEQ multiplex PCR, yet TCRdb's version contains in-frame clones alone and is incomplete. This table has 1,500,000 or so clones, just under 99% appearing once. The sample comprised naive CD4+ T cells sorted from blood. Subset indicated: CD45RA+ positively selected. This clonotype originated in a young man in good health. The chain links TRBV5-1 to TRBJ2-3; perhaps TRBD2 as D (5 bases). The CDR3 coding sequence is TGCGCCAGCAGCCGGGGTCCAGCAGATACGCAGTATTTT. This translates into CASSRGPADTQYF.